The 15 T cell receptor beta chains reported below all come from one sample, sequenced in a study of PD-1 blockade in classical Hodgkin lymphoma. The protocol was immunoSEQ multiplex PCR, while the TCRdb copy is restricted to in-frame clones and leaves out a portion. The repertoire holds tens of thousands of clones, with 81% as singletons. Sample time point: cycle 4 day 1 (C4D1), after 5 to 7 weeks of nivolumab. Each and every patient relapsed after autologous stem cell transplantation, and patients got differing brentuximab vedotin exposure. The sample consisted of peripheral blood mononuclear cells (PBMCs), taken before the fourth cycle of nivolumab. These receptors were collected from a human donor with classical Hodgkin lymphoma.

Within the sample, this clone is medium-sized. This chain uses TRBV7-9 with TRBJ1-2, with D perhaps TRBD1 (5 bases). V was pared by 5 bases and J by 7 bases, with 20 bases between. Germline assignment: CDR1 SEHNR and CDR2 FQNEAQ (reference sequence). The CDR3 covers 15 residues. CDR3 in DNA: TGTGCCAGCAGCGCCTCTGACGGGACGGTTTTTGGCTACACCTTC. Residues: CASSASDGTVFGYTF.

The gene calls are TRBV6-6 and TRBJ2-7, with TRBD2 as a possible D gene (7 bases). The CDR3 runs 14 residues. From germline, CDR1 is MNHNY and CDR2 SVGAGI (reference sequence). V was pared by 6 bases and J by 7 bases, with 19 bases between. CDR3: CASSLRPGGEEQYV. The CDR3 DNA reads as TGTGCCAGCAGCCTACGGCCGGGGGGCGAAGAGCAGTACGTC.

The V and J genes are TRBV7-9 and TRBJ1-2; 7 bases are a match to TRBD1. CDR1 and CDR2 from the germline V gene are SEHNR and FQNEAQ (reference sequence). This CDR3 comprises 16 residues. The J segment lost 6 bases and the V segment lost 0 bases, leaving 10 bases of the junction unmatched. For the CDR3, the DNA is TGTGCCAGCAGCTTAGCAAGGGGGCCTGCGGGCGATGGCTACACCTTC. Its protein product is CASSLARGPAGDGYTF. Together with reference TRBV7-9 and TRBJ1-2, the CDR3 gives the full variable domain: DTGVSQNPRHKITKRGQNVTFRCDPISEHNRLYWYRQTLGQGPEFLTYFQNEAQLEKSRLLSDRFSAERPKGSFSTLEIQRTEQGDSAMYLCASSLARGPAGDGYTFGSGTRLTVV.

The rearrangement joins TRBV7-2 to TRBJ1-2, with 7 bases lining up with TRBD1. This CDR3 region has 14 residues. CDR1 is SGHTA, CDR2 FQGNSA, per germline. With 2 bases clipped from V and 7 bases from J, the junction kept 7 bases outside the gene matches. In nucleotides, the CDR3 is TGTGCCAGCAGCTTATGGAGACAGGGAGGTGGCTACACCTTC. It is translated as CASSLWRQGGGYTF.

This clone was counted a few times. The chain has TRBV7-2 and TRBJ1-5; D perhaps matches TRBD1 (6 bases). Germline V CDR1 and CDR2: SGHTA, FQGNSA. V lost 1 base to trimming and J lost 3 bases, with 16 bases between them. CDR3 length equals 17 residues. The CDR3 bases are TGTGCCAGCAGCTTAGATGGATGGAGGGGGTACAATCAGCCCCAGCATTTT. It is translated as CASSLDGWRGYNQPQHF.

The gene calls are TRBV7-9 and TRBJ2-5; TRBD2 might be the D (6 bases). CDR3 length equals 15 residues. V shed 1 base and J shed 5 bases, with 14 bases lying between them. Germline V gene lookup returns CDR1 SEHNR and CDR2 FQNEAQ (reference sequence). The CDR3 is CASSLGGLLAETQYF. Here the CDR3 DNA reads TGTGCCAGCAGCTTAGGTGGCTTGCTAGCGGAGACCCAGTACTTC. The variable domain in full, completed from reference TRBV7-9 and TRBJ2-5, reads DTGVSQNPRHKITKRGQNVTFRCDPISEHNRLYWYRQTLGQGPEFLTYFQNEAQLEKSRLLSDRFSAERPKGSFSTLEIQRTEQGDSAMYLCASSLGGLLAETQYFGPGTRLLVL.

This sequence joins TRBV5-6 and TRBJ2-7; D gene uncertain. CDR3 size: 15 residues. The germline V gene has CDR1 SGHDT and CDR2 YYEEEE. V lost 4 bases and J 3 bases, leaving 17 bases between the germline ends. CDR3 sequence reads: CASSPLRTSIYEQYF. The CDR3 nucleotides read TGTGCCAGCAGCCCCCTCCGGACCTCAATCTACGAGCAGTACTTC.

The rearrangement uses TRBV25-1 and TRBJ1-2, with 8 bases aligning to TRBD1. V gave up 4 bases and J gave up 8 bases; unmatched junction bases: 9. Germline V gene data show CDR1 as MGHDK and CDR2 as SYGVNS. The CDR3 contains 14 residues. DNA of the CDR3: TGTGCCAGCAGTGCCAGACAGGGGCGGGAGGGCTACACCTTC. This sequence encodes CASSARQGREGYTF.

The chain joins TRBV18 to TRBJ1-6; D is perhaps TRBD1 (5 bases). The CDR3 totals 13 residues. V lost 2 bases to trimming and J lost 9 bases, with 8 bases between them. Germline V CDR1 and CDR2: KGHSH, LQKENI. The CDR3 nucleotides read TGTGCCAGCTCACCAGGCAGGGCTTCACCCCTCCACTTT. It translates to CASSPGRASPLHF.

This clone was recorded a few times. One junction end does not reproduce the germline sequence, and a read error may be involved. V is TRBV11-2 and J is TRBJ1-1; D is unresolved. The germline V gene encodes CDR1 SGHAT and CDR2 FQNNGV. The length of the CDR3 is 12 residues. The CDR3 protein is CASSLLKTEAFF. CDR3 in DNA: TGTGCCAGCAGCTTATTGAAGACTGAAGCTTTCTTT.

The chain employs TRBV10-3 and TRBJ1-1; D not resolved. Germline lookup yields CDR1 ENHRY and CDR2 SYGVKD. CDR3 length: 14 amino acids. V lost 3 bases and J lost 0, with 8 bases in between. The CDR3 coding sequence is TGTGCCATCAGTGACACTGGCTTGAACACTGAAGCTTTCTTT. Encoded protein: CAISDTGLNTEAFF.

The rearrangement joins TRBV28 to TRBJ2-5, with D maybe TRBD1 (6 bases). The CDR3 totals 15 residues. Trimming left V 1 base short and J 4 bases short, with 13 bases between. CDR1 and CDR2 from the germline V gene are MDHEN and SYDVKM. The CDR3 coding sequence is TGTGCCAGCAGTTTATTGGGGTTGGGGGCAGAGACCCAGTACTTC. It codes for CASSLLGLGAETQYF.

This clone turned up a few times. The rearrangement uses TRBV11-2 and TRBJ2-2; D unclear. V gave up 7 bases and J gave up 6 bases, with 18 bases separating them. Germline V gives CDR1 SGHAT, CDR2 FQNNGV. The length of the CDR3 is 15 residues. The DNA of the CDR3 is TGTGCCAGCACAGAAGGCCTAACGACCGCCGGGGAGCTGTTTTTT. Its protein is CASTEGLTTAGELFF.

By proportion, this clone is medium-sized. The chain has TRBV5-5 and TRBJ1-4, with a weak D call TRBD1 (6 bases). Trimming shortened V by 2 bases and J by 7 bases, and 12 bases separated the two germline ends. This CDR3 has 14 amino acids. CDR1 is SGHKS, CDR2 YYEKEE, per germline (reference sequence). The CDR3 nucleotides read TGTGCCAGCAGCTTCCGCCCGGGGGCTGAAAAACTGTTTTTT. Translated: CASSFRPGAEKLFF. Looking up the rest from reference TRBV5-5 and TRBJ1-4 gives the full variable domain: DAGVTQSPTHLIKTRGQQVTLRCSPISGHKSVSWYQQVLGQGPQFIFQYYEKEERGRGNFPDRFSARQFPNYSSELNVNALLLGDSALYLCASSFRPGAEKLFFGSGTQLSVL.

In this sample, this clone turned up a few times. The chain couples TRBV4-1 to TRBJ1-4; TRBD1 matches 8 bases. The CDR3 length is 16 residues. V was clipped by 0 bases and J by 5 bases; unmatched bases: 5. Germline lookup yields CDR1 MGHRA and CDR2 YSYEKL. The CDR3 nucleotides are TGCGCCAGCAGCCAAGATCGGGACAGGACGAATGAAAAACTGTTTTTT. This sequence encodes CASSQDRDRTNEKLFF.